This T cell receptor beta chain was identified during a study of cytomegalovirus exposure and HLA in healthy donors. General observations from the study: Rarity held for most TCR sequences, but there were some public TCRs that occurred in many donors. Most subjects' HLA-A and HLA-B alleles were reportedly predicted from TCR beta sequences. An analysis done earlier found most TCR beta V segments productive about 87% or about 30% of the time.

Primers: 60 Vbeta forward and 13 Jbeta reverse. Here immunoSEQ multiplex PCR was the method, and the copy in TCRdb shows in-frame clones only, minus some. The sample gives just under 95,000 clones, roughly 80% of which show up once; around 6.6% is in the top ten. About this clone itself: Its antigen remains unidentified.

CDR3 length: 11 residues. Germline lookup yields CDR1 SQVTM and CDR2 ANQGSEA. The V gene lost 2 bases and the J gene lost 2 bases, with 3 bases spanning the gap. This receptor was obtained from a man aged 45-65 years in good health and CMV-seropositive. The sequenced material came from PBMCs. The chain uses TRBV29-1 and TRBJ2-5; no reliable D call. This CDR3 is CSVEPQETQYF. CDR3 nucleotide sequence: TGCAGCGTTGAACCGCAAGAGACCCAGTACTTC.